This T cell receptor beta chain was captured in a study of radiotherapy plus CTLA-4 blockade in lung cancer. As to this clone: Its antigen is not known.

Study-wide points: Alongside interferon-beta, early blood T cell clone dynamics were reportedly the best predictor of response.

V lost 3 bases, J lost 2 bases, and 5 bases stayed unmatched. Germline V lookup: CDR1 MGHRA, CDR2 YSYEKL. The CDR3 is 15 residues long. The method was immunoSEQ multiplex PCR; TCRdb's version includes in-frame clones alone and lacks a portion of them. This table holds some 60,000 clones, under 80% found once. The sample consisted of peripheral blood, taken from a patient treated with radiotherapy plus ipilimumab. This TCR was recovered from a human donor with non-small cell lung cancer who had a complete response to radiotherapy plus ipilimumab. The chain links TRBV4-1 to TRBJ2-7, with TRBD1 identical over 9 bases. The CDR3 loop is CASSQRTGATYEQYF. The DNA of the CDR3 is TGCGCCAGCAGCCAGAGGACAGGGGCGACCTACGAGCAGTACTTC.